The clone carrying this T cell receptor beta chain turned up a few times. Antigen specificity is unknown. TCRdb re-called the reads through MiXCR, storing one row per CDR3 protein. Among fewer than 950,000 distinct CDR3 sequences listed, about 33% were seen once. This sample was taken from a study of T cell repertoires in cytomegalovirus infection. Overall study findings and caveats: Ex vivo responses were dominated by HLA-C-restricted CMV-specific TCR beta clonotypes.

V gave up 1 base and J gave up 2 bases, with 14 bases separating them. The germline CDR1 and CDR2 sequences are MNHNY and SVGAGI (reference sequence). The CDR3 is 16 residues long. The V gene is TRBV6-6, the J gene TRBJ1-1; D is unresolved. This sequence was found in a human donor in good health (CMV status not recorded). Some clones in this sample may be carry-over from other donors' samples. The input for sequencing was cultured CD8+ T cells from PBMCs, taken from culture after CMV antigen stimulation. This CDR3 reads CASSYLKVRDNTEAFF. The CDR3 DNA follows: TGTGCCAGCAGTTACTTGAAAGTAAGGGATAACACTGAAGCTTTCTTT.